This TCR beta chain was captured in a study of cytomegalovirus exposure and HLA in healthy donors. Study-level results: In vitro checks showed that a few CMV-associated chains really do target CMV antigens.

The study ran its PCR with 60 Vbeta and 13 Jbeta primers. Repertoires were generated with immunoSEQ multiplex PCR, while TCRdb's copy carries only in-frame clones and drops some. This table holds 40,000 to 55,000 clones, about 73% found once. Details on this clone: What it binds is not known.

CDR3 length equals 12 residues. V was trimmed by 3 bases and J by 7 bases, leaving 10 bases between them. Germline loops: CDR1 SGHDT, CDR2 YYEEEE. The chain carries TRBV5-6 and TRBJ1-1, with a weak D call TRBD1 (6 bases). The receptor's source is a man younger than 30 in good health and CMV-seronegative. Specimen: PBMCs. CDR3 DNA: TGTGCCAGCAGCTGGGCCAGGGGTGAAGCTTTCTTT. Protein sequence: CASSWARGEAFF. Full variable domain (rest looked up from reference TRBV5-6 and TRBJ1-1): DAGVTQSPTHLIKTRGQQVTLRCSPKSGHDTVSWYQQALGQGPQFIFQYYEEEERQRGNFPDRFSGHQFPNYSSELNVNALLLGDSALYLCASSWARGEAFFGQGTRLTVV.